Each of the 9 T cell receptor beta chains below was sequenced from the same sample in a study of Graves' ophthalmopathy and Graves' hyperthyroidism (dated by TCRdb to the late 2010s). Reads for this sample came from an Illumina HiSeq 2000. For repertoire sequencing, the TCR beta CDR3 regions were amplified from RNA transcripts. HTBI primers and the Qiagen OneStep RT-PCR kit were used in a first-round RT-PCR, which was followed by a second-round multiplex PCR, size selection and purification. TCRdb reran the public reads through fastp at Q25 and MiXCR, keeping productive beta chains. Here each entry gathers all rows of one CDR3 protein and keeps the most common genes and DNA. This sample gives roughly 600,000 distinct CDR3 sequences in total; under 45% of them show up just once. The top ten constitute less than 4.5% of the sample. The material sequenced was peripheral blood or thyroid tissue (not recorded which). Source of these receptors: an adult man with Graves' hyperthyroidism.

The chain's CDR3 is CASSPLTGQNTEAFF. In DNA, the CDR3 is TGTGCCAGCAGTCCTTTGACAGGGCAAAACACTGAAGCTTTCTTT. The V and J genes are TRBV6-5 and TRBJ1-1, with 7 nucleotides matching TRBD1. The ends lost 5 bases at V and 2 bases at J; junction bases unmatched: 8. The CDR3 totals 15 residues. Germline V CDR1 and CDR2: MNHEY, SVGAGI.

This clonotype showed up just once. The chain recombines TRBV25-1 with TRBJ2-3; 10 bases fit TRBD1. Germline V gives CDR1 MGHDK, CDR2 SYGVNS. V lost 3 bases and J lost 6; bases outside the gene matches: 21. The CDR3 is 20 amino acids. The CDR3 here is CASSEPTRIQRQGASDTQYF. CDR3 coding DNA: TGTGCCAGCAGTGAGCCGACCCGGATACAACGACAGGGGGCCTCGGATACGCAGTATTTT.

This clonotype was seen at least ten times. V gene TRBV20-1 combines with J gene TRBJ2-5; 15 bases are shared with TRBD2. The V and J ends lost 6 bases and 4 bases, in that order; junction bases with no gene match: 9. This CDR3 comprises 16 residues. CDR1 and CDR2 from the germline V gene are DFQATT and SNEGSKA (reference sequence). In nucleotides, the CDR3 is TGCAGTGCGGCCGGGACTAGCGGGGGGAGCGGAGAGACCCAGTACTTC. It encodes CSAAGTSGGSGETQYF.

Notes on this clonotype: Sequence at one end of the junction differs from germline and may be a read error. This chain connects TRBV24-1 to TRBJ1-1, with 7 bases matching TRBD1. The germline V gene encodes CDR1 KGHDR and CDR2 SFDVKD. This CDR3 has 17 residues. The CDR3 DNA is TGTGCCAGCAGTCCCCCACAGGGGACAGTCTGGGGACGAGAAGCTTTCTTT. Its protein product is CASSPPQGTVWGREAFF.

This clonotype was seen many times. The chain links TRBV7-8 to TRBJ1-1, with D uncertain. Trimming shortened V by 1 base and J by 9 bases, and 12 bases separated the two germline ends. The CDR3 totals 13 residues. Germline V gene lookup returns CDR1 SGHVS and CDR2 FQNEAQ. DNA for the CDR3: TGTGCCAGCAGCTTAGATTCTGCAGACCAAGCTTTCTTT. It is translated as CASSLDSADQAFF.

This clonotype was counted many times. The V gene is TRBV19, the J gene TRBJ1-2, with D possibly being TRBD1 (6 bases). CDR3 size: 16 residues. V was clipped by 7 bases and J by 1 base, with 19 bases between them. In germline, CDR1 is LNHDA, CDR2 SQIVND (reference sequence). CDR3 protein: CASNTGRGGNNYGYTF. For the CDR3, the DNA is TGTGCCAGTAATACAGGGCGCGGCGGCAATAACTATGGCTACACCTTC.

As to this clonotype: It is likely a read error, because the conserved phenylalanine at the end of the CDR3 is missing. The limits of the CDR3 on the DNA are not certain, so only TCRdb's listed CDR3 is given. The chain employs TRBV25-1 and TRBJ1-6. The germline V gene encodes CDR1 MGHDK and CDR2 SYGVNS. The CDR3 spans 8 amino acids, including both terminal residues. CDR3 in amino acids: CASSEWTS.

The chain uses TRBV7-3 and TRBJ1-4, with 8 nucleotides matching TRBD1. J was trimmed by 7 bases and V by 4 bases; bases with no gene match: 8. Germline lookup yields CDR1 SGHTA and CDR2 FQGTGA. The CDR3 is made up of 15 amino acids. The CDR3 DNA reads TGTGCCAGCAGCTATGGACAGGGCGAATCTGAAAAACTGTTTTTT. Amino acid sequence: CASSYGQGESEKLFF.

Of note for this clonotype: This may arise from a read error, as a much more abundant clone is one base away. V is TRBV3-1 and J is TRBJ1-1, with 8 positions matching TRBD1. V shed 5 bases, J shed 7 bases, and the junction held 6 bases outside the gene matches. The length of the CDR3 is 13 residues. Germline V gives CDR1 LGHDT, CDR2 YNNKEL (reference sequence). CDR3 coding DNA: TGTGCCAGCAGCTCGACAGGGGCCGATGAAGCTTTCTTT. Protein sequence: CASSSTGADEAFF.